This T cell receptor beta chain stems from a study of blood T cell repertoires in COVID-19. About the research overall: The United States, Italy and Spain were the sources of the acute and convalescent COVID-19 samples. Sources were T cells, B-cell-depleted T cells, or PBMCs; the material itself was cDNA or gDNA.

The CDR3 is made up of 13 amino acids. Germline V gives CDR1 SQVTM, CDR2 ANQGSEA. Trimming cost V 4 bases and J 5 bases, with 14 bases left between them. Original handling: Nucleated cell counts were estimated from reference gene primer amplification. Profiling relied on immunoSEQ multiplex PCR, and the TCRdb table lists in-frame clones only, not all of them. The D gene and trimming were derived from the DNA, and the V and J assignments and clone size from that table. The repertoire holds some 70,000 clones, with around four fifths as singletons. Sequencing was performed on peripheral blood. This sequence originates from a woman aged 55-69 years with acute or convalescent COVID-19. V gene TRBV29-1 combines with J gene TRBJ2-5, with D uncertain. CDR3 in DNA: TGCAGCGTTGGAGGAAACAACGGGGAGACCCAGTACTTC. Translating gives CSVGGNNGETQYF.